The 14 T cell receptor beta chains below come from one sample, sequenced in a study of T cell changes during pregnancy in multiple sclerosis (dated by TCRdb to the late 2010s). Library creation used the immunoSEQ multiplex PCR assay. This immuneACCESS table, as held by TCRdb, lists in-frame sequences with V and J called but not all clones. Of the missing ones, under half trace to an unresolved V gene in checked studies; the others have no known cause. This sample holds approximately 40,000 clones; under 95% were observed only once. Less than 0.9% of the sample belongs to the ten largest clones. Source: CD4+ T cells from peripheral blood mononuclear cells, taken in the third trimester of pregnancy. The origin of the receptors is a female donor with multiple sclerosis, enrolled in a pregnancy study.

V is TRBV11-2 and J is TRBJ2-7; TRBD2 agrees at 10 bases. CDR3 length equals 16 residues. After removal of 6 bases from V and 2 bases from J, the junction contained 10 bases not matched to a gene. Per germline, CDR1 SGHAT and CDR2 FQNNGV. The chain's CDR3 is CASRHPRTSGPYEQYF. CDR3 bases: TGTGCCAGCAGACACCCCCGGACTAGCGGACCCTACGAGCAGTACTTC.

The J gene is TRBJ2-3, the V gene TRBV28, with TRBD1 matching over 8 bases. Looked up from germline, CDR1 is MDHEN and CDR2 is SYDVKM. Trimming at V came to 4 bases and at J to 3 bases, leaving 15 bases not matched to a gene. CDR3 length: 18 residues. CDR3 DNA: TGTGCCAGCAGTTCCACAGACCCTATGCGACAGGGGACAGATACGCAGTATTTT. Translation gives CASSSTDPMRQGTDTQYF.

The table lists this clone with a few counts. J is TRBJ2-3 and V is TRBV4-1; a weak D match, TRBD1 (6 bases). Trimming took off 1 base at V and 2 bases at J, with 13 bases between the two ends. Germline V gives CDR1 MGHRA, CDR2 YSYEKL. The CDR3 extends over 16 amino acids. In DNA form, the CDR3 reads TGCGCCAGCAGCCAAGTGGACAGTGGGTTCACAGATACGCAGTATTTT. It codes for CASSQVDSGFTDTQYF.

V usage is TRBV28 and J usage is TRBJ2-7; D uncertain. CDR3 size: 12 residues. The V end was cut by 6 bases, the J end by 3 bases, with 9 bases between. CDR1 is MDHEN and CDR2 is SYDVKM in the germline V gene. This CDR3 is CASSGAFYEQYF. CDR3 coding DNA: TGTGCCAGCAGCGGAGCCTTCTACGAGCAGTACTTC.

V gene TRBV6-5 combines with J gene TRBJ2-7, with D possibly being TRBD1 (6 bases). In germline, CDR1 is MNHEY, CDR2 SVGAGI. The CDR3 sequence is 12 residues long. The V and J ends lost 6 bases and 5 bases respectively, with 11 bases between them. The CDR3 protein is CASRQPGDEQYF. The CDR3 DNA sequence: TGTGCCAGCAGACAACCAGGGGACGAGCAGTACTTC.

The chain has TRBV4-1 and TRBJ1-4; TRBD1 might be the D (5 bases). In germline, CDR1 is MGHRA, CDR2 YSYEKL. With 1 base removed from V and 0 bases from J, the gap between germline ends came to 6 bases. The CDR3 sequence is 15 residues long. DNA of the CDR3: TGCGCCAGCAGCCAAGGGACAACAACTAATGAAAAACTGTTTTTT. Protein product: CASSQGTTTNEKLFF.

The chain combines TRBV9 with TRBJ1-2, with TRBD1 identical over 9 bases. This CDR3 is 13 amino acids long. CDR1 and CDR2 from the germline V gene are SGDLS and YYNGEE. Trimming took 6 bases from V and 9 from J; bases not matched to a gene: 9. This chain's CDR3 is CASTTGTGIRYTF. As DNA, the CDR3 is TGTGCCAGCACCACCGGGACAGGGATACGCTACACCTTC.

The chain combines TRBV18 with TRBJ2-1, with D maybe TRBD1 (5 bases). This CDR3 comprises 18 residues. Germline V lookup: CDR1 KGHSH, CDR2 LQKENI. V was pared by 1 base and J by 3 bases, with 19 bases between. This chain's CDR3 is CASSPRQRSPLYYNEQFF. CDR3 nucleotides: TGTGCCAGCTCACCACGACAGAGGAGTCCCTTGTACTACAATGAGCAGTTCTTC.

This chain joins TRBV6-5 and TRBJ2-1, with TRBD2 matching 8 bases. The CDR3 runs to 15 residues. The V and J ends lost 7 bases and 5 bases, in that order; junction bases with no gene match: 10. The germline gives CDR1 MNHEY, CDR2 SVGAGI. DNA of the CDR3: TGTGCCAGCAATTTAGCGGGAACTAGGGACAATGAGCAGTTCTTC. Its translation is CASNLAGTRDNEQFF.

The rearrangement links TRBV6-5 to TRBJ2-3, with a possible D match to TRBD1 (5 bases). The CDR3 sequence is 15 residues long. Germline-derived CDR1 and CDR2 are MNHEY and SVGAGI. Trimming cost V 3 bases and J 1 base, with 11 bases left between them. CDR3 sequence reads: CASSYNVGGTDTQYF. The CDR3 nucleotides read TGTGCCAGCAGTTATAATGTAGGGGGCACAGATACGCAGTATTTT.

This clone was detected once. CDR3 sequence reads: CASSALGYNEQFF. CDR3 DNA sequence: TGTGCCAGTAGTGCCCTAGGTTACAATGAGCAGTTCTTC. This rearrangement joins TRBV19 to TRBJ2-1; D is undetermined. CDR1 LNHDA and CDR2 SQIVND come from the germline V gene (reference sequence). V dropped 5 bases and J dropped 4 bases, with 9 bases sitting between them. This CDR3 region has 13 residues. The full variable domain, with the rest looked up from reference TRBV19 and TRBJ2-1, is DGGITQSPKYLFRKEGQNVTLSCEQNLNHDAMYWYRQDPGQGLRLIYYSQIVNDFQKGDIAEGYSVSREKKESFPLTVTSAQKNPTAFYLCASSALGYNEQFFGPGTRLTVL.

This chain joins TRBV10-3 and TRBJ2-3, with D hard to call. CDR1 is ENHRY and CDR2 is SYGVKD in the germline V gene. The CDR3 sequence is 12 residues long. Trimming shortened V by 6 bases and J by 1 base, and 5 bases separated the two germline ends. The CDR3 nucleotides are TGTGCCATCAGGGCCGGCACAGATACGCAGTATTTT. Protein sequence: CAIRAGTDTQYF.

The CDR3 spells CASAREDTQYF. The CDR3 DNA is TGTGCCAGCGCCAGGGAAGATACGCAGTATTTT. The rearrangement links TRBV6-5 to TRBJ2-3; weak D call: TRBD1 (5 bases). Trimming cost V 8 bases and J 5 bases, with 8 bases left between them. The CDR3 extends over 11 amino acids. Germline V gene lookup returns CDR1 MNHEY and CDR2 SVGAGI.

The chain recombines TRBV6-1 with TRBJ2-7; D not certain. Germline CDR1 MNHNS, CDR2 SASEGT. V lost 6 bases to trimming and J lost 3 bases, with 9 bases between them. This CDR3 comprises 12 residues. The CDR3 DNA follows: TGTGCCAGCAGCAGGATAAACTACGAGCAGTACTTC. Amino acid sequence: CASSRINYEQYF.